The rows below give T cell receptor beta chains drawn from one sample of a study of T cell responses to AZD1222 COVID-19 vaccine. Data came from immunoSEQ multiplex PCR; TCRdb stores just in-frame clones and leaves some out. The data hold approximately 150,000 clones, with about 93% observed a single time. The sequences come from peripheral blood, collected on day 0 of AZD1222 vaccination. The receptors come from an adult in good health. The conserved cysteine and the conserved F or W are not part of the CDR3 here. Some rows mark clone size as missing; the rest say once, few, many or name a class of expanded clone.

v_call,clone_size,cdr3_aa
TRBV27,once,ASTNGDPGRNEQF
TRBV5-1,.,ASSLDRGPRANVLT
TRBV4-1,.,ASSQDRGGADGYT
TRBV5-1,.,ASTPGDRSGNTIY
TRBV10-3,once,AIRGGFYNSPLH
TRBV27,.,ASSPGRNEQF
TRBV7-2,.,ASSPTSGLYEQY
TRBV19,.,ASSANTGEAEAF
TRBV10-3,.,AISLGGAINYGYT
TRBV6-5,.,ASSYGTGGKLF
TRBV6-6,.,ASSPGGEQY
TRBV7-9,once,ASTKGEGSNQPQH
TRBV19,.,ASSRDRGNQPQH
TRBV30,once,AWAIQGTGYT
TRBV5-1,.,ASSLGQAELGKLF
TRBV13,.,ASRPPVRTGELF
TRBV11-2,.,ASSLRGSAEAF
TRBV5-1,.,ASSLGSGETQY
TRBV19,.,ASKWTRTTEAF
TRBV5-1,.,ASSLIVSQAEAF
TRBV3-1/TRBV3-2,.,ASSQVQGEAF
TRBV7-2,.,ASSLAPGTNYGYT
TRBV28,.,ASSYPGQGWGTEAF
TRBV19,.,ASTLTSGSREQY
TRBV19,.,ASLNGSTNEKLF
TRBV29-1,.,SVETGRQREQY
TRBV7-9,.,ASSTTPGQGGSPLH
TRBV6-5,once,ATRGTEAF
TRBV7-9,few,ASSQRASGSDTQY
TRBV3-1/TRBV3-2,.,ASSHTGGGYEQY
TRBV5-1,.,ASSLEGRQETQY
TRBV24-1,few,ATSDPSGGELF
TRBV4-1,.,ASSQVGGSGELF
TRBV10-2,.,ASSHTGDTEAF
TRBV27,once,ASSRAGLSYEQY
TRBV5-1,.,ASSLGLGGEQY
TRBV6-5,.,ASSRRHGEQY
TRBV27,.,ASSLTSGSSYNEQF
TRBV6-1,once,ASSEDPLGAGSLHFQY
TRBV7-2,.,ASSLHRDRYNYGYT
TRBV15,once,ATSRGGPSRGEQY
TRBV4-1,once,ASSQGQGGTYEQY
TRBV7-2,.,ASSPPGHYSYEQY
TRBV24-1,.,ATSDSGNYEKLF
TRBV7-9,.,ASSPNPGGPTNTGELF
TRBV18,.,ASSPTQGGERSQPQH
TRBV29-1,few,SVGGGSNQPQH
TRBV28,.,ASLTGDQPQH
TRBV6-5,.,ASSFSAGNTEAF
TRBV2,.,ASRAWGSNQPQH
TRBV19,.,ASTLTAGTGELF
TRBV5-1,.,ASSLDGQDYGYT